Reported below is one TCR beta chain. No antigen is known for it. An end of the junction differs from the germline gene, which may be a read error. The same CDR3 is also encoded by other DNA sequences in this sample. This CDR3 is 14 amino acids long. The germline V gene has CDR1 SNHLY and CDR2 FYNNEI. Healthy bone marrow donors made up the donor group. It was with 60 Vbeta and 13 Jbeta primers that the PCR ran. Assay used: immunoSEQ multiplex PCR; TCRdb lists only in-frame clones, some missing. The sample table sets out some 76,000 clones. These data are taken from a study of cytomegalovirus exposure and HLA in healthy donors. Notes on the study in general: For most subjects, TCR beta sequences were reported to predict HLA-A and HLA-B alleles with accuracy. High specificity and sensitivity for cytomegalovirus status were reported for the classifier.

The origin of this receptor is a man in his forties in good health and CMV-seronegative. The sample was PBMCs. The J gene is TRBJ2-7, the V gene TRBV2; D might be TRBD2 (9 bases). The CDR3 coding sequence is TGCGCCAGGGGGCCTAGCGGGGCTCGGTACGAGCAGTACTTC. Translation gives CARGPSGARYEQYF. Filled out from reference TRBV2 and TRBJ2-7, the complete variable domain reads EPEVTQTPSHQVTQMGQEVILRCVPISNHLYFYWYRQILGQKVEFLVSFYNNEISEKSEIFDDQFSVERPDGSNFTLKIRSTKLEDSAMYFCARGPSGARYEQYFGPGTRLTVT.